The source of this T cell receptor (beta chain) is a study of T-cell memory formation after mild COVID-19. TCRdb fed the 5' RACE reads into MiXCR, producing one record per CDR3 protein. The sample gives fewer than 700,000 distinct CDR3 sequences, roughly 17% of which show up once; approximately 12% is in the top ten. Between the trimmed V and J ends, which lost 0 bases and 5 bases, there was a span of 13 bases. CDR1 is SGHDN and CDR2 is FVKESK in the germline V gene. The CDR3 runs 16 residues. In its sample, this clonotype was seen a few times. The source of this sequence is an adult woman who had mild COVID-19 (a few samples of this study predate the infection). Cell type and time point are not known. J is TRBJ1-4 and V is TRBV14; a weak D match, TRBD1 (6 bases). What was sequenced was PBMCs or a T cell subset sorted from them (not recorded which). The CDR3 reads CASSQELIGGNEKLFF. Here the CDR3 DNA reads TGTGCCAGCAGCCAAGAGTTGATCGGGGGCAATGAAAAACTGTTTTTT.